The 2 T cell receptor beta chains in this list originate from one sample, sequenced in a study of beta chain features in type 1 diabetes (dated by TCRdb to 2016 to 2019). What the research found in general, with its limitations: In all four CD4+ subsets, TCRB CDR3 length was moderately but significantly shorter in type 1 diabetes patients.

To prepare the library, the immunoSEQ multiplex PCR assay was applied. The entire isolated RNA was reverse transcribed using the High Capacity cDNA Reverse Transcription Kit, and thus expressed TCRB transcripts were sequenced. The immuneACCESS repertoire file appears here via TCRdb, limited to in-frame rearrangements. These files lack a portion of the clones; in checked studies, under half of the deficit traces to unresolved V genes, and the cause of the others is not known. The sample contains around 150,000 clones, 6.5% to 10% of them found a single time. Approximately 0.54% of the sample is held by the ten biggest clonotypes. These TCRs' antigens remain unknown. Sequenced sample: central memory CD4+ T cells from blood. These receptors all stem from a woman aged 18-29 years with type 1 diabetes.

V gene TRBV7-2 combines with J gene TRBJ2-2, with 8 positions matching TRBD1. After removal of 5 bases from V and 5 bases from J, the junction contained 7 bases not matched to a gene. Per germline, CDR1 SGHTA and CDR2 FQGNSA. The CDR3 has 15 amino acids. This CDR3 reads CASSQGQGKTGELFF. CDR3 DNA: TGTGCCAGCAGCCAAGGACAGGGAAAAACCGGGGAGCTGTTTTTT.

The gene calls are TRBV4-2 and TRBJ1-2, with 8 nucleotides matching TRBD1. CDR1 is LGHNA, CDR2 YNFKEQ, per germline. With V trimmed by 5 bases and J by 7 bases, 9 bases remained unmatched. The CDR3 sequence is 14 residues long. DNA for the CDR3: TGTGCCAGCAGCGAAGGACAGGGTGGGGTTGGCTACACCTTC. The encoded protein is CASSEGQGGVGYTF.